This TCR beta chain was documented in a study of T cell changes during pregnancy in multiple sclerosis (dated by TCRdb to the late 2010s). Background for the entire study: The study looked at changes in the T cell repertoire across pregnancy in women with multiple sclerosis.

V is clipped by 2 bases and J by 9 bases, and the sequence between their germline boundaries is 11 bases long. Looking up the germline V gene yields CDR1 SGHNT and CDR2 YENEEA. The CDR3, from cysteine to phenylalanine, totals 13 residues. Only CDR3 DNA is held: 39 bases, read in frame from base 1. Libraries came from the immunoSEQ multiplex PCR assay. The clones in this table, taken by TCRdb from immuneACCESS, are in-frame only. Not every clone is retained; where verified, under half of the shortfall comes from an unresolved V gene, and the cause of the rest is unknown. For this sample the table gives fewer than 75,000 clones, of which around 90% were detected only once. The top ten hold 2% to 2.5% of the sample. A word on this clone: Its binding antigen is unknown. No base quality information exists; no much larger clone differs at one position.

Sequencing was performed on peripheral blood, taken in the first trimester of pregnancy. The sequence joins TRBV11-3 to TRBJ2-1; a weak D assignment points to TRBD1 (5 bases agree). The TCR was taken from a female donor with multiple sclerosis, enrolled in a pregnancy study. The CDR3 protein: CASSLMGHGEQFF. The DNA is TGTGCCAGCAGCTTAATGGGGCACGGTGAGCAGTTCTTC.